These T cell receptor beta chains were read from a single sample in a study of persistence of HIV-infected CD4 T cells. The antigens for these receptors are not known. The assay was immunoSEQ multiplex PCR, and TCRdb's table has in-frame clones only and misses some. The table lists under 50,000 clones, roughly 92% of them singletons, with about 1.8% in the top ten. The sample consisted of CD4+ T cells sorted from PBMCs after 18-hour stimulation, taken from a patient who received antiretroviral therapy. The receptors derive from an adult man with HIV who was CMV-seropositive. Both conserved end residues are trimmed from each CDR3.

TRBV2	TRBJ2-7	ASSEAGYYEQY
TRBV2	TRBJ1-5	ASSEDENSNQPQH
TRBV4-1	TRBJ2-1	ASSQGSGGPYNEQF
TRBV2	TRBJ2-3	ASSVGDTQY
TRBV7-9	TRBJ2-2	ASRSQGDESGELF
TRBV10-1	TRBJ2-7	ASRGTGVEQY
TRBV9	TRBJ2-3	ASSVVGGEGDTQY
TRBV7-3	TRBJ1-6	ASSLMHSYNSPLH
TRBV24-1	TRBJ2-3	ATHLVRFGQFGDTQY
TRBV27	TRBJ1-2	ASSLGHNPQIYGYT
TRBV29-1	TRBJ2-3	SVPPPGQGAGTQY
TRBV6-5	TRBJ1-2	ASSRDSYGYT
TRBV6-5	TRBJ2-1	AGGVNYNEQF
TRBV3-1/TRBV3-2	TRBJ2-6	ASSQDASRGPGANVLT
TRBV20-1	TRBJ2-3	SASIGRGQDTQY
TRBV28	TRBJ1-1	ASSLSSYIEAF
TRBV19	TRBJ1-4	ASSPPRGPREKLF
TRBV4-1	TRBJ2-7	ASSQTLIGVGEQY
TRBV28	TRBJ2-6	ASSLIGHPSSSGANVLT
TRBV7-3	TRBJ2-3	ASSLMRGSSDTQY
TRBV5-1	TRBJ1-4	ASSLGHRGTNEKLF
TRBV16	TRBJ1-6	ASSQQQVRGSPLH
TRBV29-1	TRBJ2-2	SVVRMDSNTGELF
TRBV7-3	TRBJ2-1	ASSSTSGGAWSEQF
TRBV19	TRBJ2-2	ASRGGVGELF
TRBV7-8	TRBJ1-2	ASSLGRADLGYT
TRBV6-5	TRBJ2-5	ASSSPRTHSQETQY
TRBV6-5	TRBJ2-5	ASRPSTLRETQY
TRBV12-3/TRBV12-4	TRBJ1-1	ASSFGATEAF
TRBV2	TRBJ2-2	ASAGTQNTGELF
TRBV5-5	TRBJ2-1	ASSFVGDYNEQF
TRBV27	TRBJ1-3	ASSTGHGNTIY
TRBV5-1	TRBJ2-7	ASSRTESYEQY
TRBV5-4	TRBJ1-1	ASSTGQVGNTEAF
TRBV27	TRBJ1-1	ASSLGTQAF
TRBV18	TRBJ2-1	ASSPEGLGVEQF
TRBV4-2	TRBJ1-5	ASSQGTGVQGNQPQH
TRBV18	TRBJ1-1	ASLSRMNTEAF
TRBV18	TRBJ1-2	ASSPQTGNYGYT
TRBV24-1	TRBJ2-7	ATSDPSGGRYEQY
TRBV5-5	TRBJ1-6	ASSLQGERSPLH
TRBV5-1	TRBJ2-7	ASSWDRGPYEQY
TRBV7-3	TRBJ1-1	ASSPSGGNTEAF
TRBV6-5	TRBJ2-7	ASSYLGQGFEQY
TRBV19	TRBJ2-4	ASTPGFGTGDGNIQY
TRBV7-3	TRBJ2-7	ASSLTGTASYEQY
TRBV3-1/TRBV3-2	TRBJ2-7	ASSKWSSGGIYEQC
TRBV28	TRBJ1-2	ASSSPTGMRYGYT
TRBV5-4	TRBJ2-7	ASSRDRYEQY